The TCR beta chain described here comes from a study of beta chain features in type 1 diabetes. General study findings and limits: Any role of HLA type in TCRB rearrangement remained unresolved here.

Each of the CD4+ naive, central memory, regulatory and stem cell-like memory populations was sorted via CD45RO/CCR7/CD25/CD127/CD95/CD27. Comments on this clone: No antigen is known for it.

Since all of the isolated RNA was reverse transcribed, expressed TCRB transcripts were what got sequenced. Here immunoSEQ multiplex PCR was the method, and the copy in TCRdb shows in-frame clones only, minus some. The table includes roughly 350,000 clones, approximately 9.9% detected once. The ends lost 5 bases at V and 4 bases at J; junction bases unmatched: 6. The CDR3 loop spans 15 amino acids. Germline CDR1 is MNHEY and CDR2 is SMNVEV (reference sequence). This sequence joins TRBV27 and TRBJ2-1; TRBD1 matches 9 bases. The clonotype was recovered from a woman younger than 45 in good health. The specimen was naive CD4+ T cells from blood. DNA of the CDR3: TGTGCCAGCAGTGACACGGGACAGGGTTACAATGAGCAGTTCTTC. This codes for CASSDTGQGYNEQFF.